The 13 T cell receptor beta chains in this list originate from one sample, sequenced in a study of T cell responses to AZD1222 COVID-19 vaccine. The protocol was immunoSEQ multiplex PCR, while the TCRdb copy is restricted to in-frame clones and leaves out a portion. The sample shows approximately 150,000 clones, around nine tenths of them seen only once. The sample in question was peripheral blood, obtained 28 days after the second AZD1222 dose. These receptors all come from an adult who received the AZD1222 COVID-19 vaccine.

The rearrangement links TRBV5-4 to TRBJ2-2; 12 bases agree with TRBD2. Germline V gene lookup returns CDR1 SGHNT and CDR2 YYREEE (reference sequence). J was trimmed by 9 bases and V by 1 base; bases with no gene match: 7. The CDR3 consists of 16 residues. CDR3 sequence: CASSLLLAGGSWELFF. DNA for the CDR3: TGTGCCAGCAGCTTGTTACTAGCGGGGGGATCGTGGGAGCTGTTTTTT.

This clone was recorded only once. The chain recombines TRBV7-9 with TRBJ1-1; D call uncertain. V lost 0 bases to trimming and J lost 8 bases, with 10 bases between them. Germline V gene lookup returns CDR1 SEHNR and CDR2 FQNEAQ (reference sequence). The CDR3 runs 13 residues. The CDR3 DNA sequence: TGTGCCAGCAGCTTAGCGCTAGCCCCGGAAGCTTTCTTT. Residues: CASSLALAPEAFF.

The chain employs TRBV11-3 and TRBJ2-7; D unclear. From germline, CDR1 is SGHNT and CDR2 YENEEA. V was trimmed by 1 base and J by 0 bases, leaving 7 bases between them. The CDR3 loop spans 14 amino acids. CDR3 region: CASSLAAISYEQYV. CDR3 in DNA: TGTGCCAGCAGCTTAGCGGCTATCTCCTACGAGCAGTACGTC.

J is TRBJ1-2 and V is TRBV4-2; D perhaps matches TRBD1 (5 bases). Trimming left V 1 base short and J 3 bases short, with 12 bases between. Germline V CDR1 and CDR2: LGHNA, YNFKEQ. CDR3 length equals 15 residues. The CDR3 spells CASSQARGPYYGYTF. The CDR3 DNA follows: TGTGCCAGCAGCCAAGCGAGGGGCCCTTACTATGGCTACACCTTC.

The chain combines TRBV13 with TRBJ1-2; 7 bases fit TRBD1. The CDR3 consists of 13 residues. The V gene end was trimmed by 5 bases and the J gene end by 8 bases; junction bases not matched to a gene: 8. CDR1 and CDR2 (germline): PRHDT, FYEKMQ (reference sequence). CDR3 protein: CASSNRGPAGYTF. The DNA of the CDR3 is TGTGCCAGCAGCAATAGGGGGCCTGCGGGCTACACCTTC.

CDR3 protein: CASSFRDRPRYNYGYTF. CDR3 bases: TGTGCCAGCAGCTTCCGGGACAGGCCCCGTTATAACTATGGCTACACCTTC. The chain combines TRBV5-4 with TRBJ1-2; 8 bases are a match to TRBD1. The ends lost 2 bases at V and 1 base at J; junction bases unmatched: 10. CDR3 length: 17 amino acids. CDR1 SGHNT and CDR2 YYREEE come from the germline V gene (reference sequence).

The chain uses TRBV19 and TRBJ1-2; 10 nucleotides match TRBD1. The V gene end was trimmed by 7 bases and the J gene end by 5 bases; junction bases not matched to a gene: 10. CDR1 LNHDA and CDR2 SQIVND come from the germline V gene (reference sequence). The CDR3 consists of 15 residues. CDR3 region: CASTTGGGLRYGYTF. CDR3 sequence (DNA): TGTGCCAGTACGACAGGGGGCGGATTGCGATATGGCTACACCTTC. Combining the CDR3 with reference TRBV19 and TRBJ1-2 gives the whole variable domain DGGITQSPKYLFRKEGQNVTLSCEQNLNHDAMYWYRQDPGQGLRLIYYSQIVNDFQKGDIAEGYSVSREKKESFPLTVTSAQKNPTAFYLCASTTGGGLRYGYTFGSGTRLTVV.

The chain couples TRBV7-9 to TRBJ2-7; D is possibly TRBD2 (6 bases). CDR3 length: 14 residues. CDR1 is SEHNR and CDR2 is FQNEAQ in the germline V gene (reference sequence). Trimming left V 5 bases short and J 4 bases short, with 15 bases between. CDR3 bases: TGTGCCAGCAGCCCGGTACCTAGCGAGTACGAGCAGTACTTC. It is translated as CASSPVPSEYEQYF.

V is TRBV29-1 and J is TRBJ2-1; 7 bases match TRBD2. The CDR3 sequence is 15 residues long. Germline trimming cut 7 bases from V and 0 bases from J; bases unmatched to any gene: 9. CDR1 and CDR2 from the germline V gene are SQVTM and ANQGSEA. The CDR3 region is CSGEMRGSSYNEQFF. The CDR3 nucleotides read TGCAGCGGAGAAATGCGGGGGAGCTCCTACAATGAGCAGTTCTTC.

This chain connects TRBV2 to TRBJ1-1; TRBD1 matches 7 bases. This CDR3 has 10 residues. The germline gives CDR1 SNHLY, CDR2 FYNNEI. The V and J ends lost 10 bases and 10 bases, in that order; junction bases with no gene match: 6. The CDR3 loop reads CATGQVGAFF. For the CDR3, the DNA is TGTGCCACAGGACAGGTCGGAGCTTTCTTT. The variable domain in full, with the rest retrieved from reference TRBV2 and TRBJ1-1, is EPEVTQTPSHQVTQMGQEVILRCVPISNHLYFYWYRQILGQKVEFLVSFYNNEISEKSEIFDDQFSVERPDGSNFTLKIRSTKLEDSAMYFCATGQVGAFFGQGTRLTVV.

CDR3 nucleotides: TGCGCCAGCAGCTTGGCCGCACAGCAAGGAAACACCATATATTTT. This translates into CASSLAAQQGNTIYF. V usage is TRBV5-1 and J usage is TRBJ1-3, with D uncertain. Germline values: CDR1 SGHRS, CDR2 YFSETQ. V was shortened by 0 bases and J by 4 bases, with 11 bases between the two germline ends. This CDR3 has 15 residues.

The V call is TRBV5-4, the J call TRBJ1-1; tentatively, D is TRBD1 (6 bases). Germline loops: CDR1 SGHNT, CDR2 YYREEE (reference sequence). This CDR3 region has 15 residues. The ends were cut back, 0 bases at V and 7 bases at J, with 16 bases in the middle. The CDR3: CASSLGVTEGGEAFF. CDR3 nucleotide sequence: TGTGCCAGCAGCTTGGGGGTGACAGAAGGGGGTGAAGCTTTCTTT.

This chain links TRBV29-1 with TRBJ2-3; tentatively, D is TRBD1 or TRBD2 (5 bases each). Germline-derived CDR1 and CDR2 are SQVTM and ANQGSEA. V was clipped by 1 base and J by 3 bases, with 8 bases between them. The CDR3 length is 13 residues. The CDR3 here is CSVEGGRTDTQYF. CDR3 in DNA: TGCAGCGTTGAAGGGGGGAGAACAGATACGCAGTATTTT.